The T cell receptor beta chain under discussion was sequenced for a study of cytomegalovirus exposure and HLA in healthy donors. Overall study results and limits: Per published reports, the classifier diagnosed cytomegalovirus status with high specificity and sensitivity. The study put some 150 TCR beta chains on its list as cytomegalovirus-associated. Researchers reported in a later analysis that a missense DCLRE1C variant was tied to TCR beta V- and J-gene trimming.

Comment on this clone: Its matching antigen is unknown.

In germline, CDR1 is MNHEY, CDR2 SVGAGI. Losses at the gene ends were 4 bases for V and 7 bases for J; bases not matched to a gene: 4. The CDR3 contains 15 residues. PCR used 60 Vbeta primers and 13 Jbeta primers. Profiling relied on immunoSEQ multiplex PCR, and the TCRdb table lists in-frame clones only, not all of them. The repertoire has 170,000 or so clones, roughly 70% of them found once; the top ten carry roughly 2.8%. The J gene is TRBJ2-1, the V gene TRBV6-5, with TRBD2 matching over 13 bases. The material sequenced was PBMCs. This receptor was obtained from a male donor in good health and CMV-seronegative. Written as DNA, the CDR3 is TGTGCCAGCAGTTGGACTAGCGGGGGCCGAAATGAGCAGTTCTTC. Translation: CASSWTSGGRNEQFF.